This section outlines one TCR beta chain sequence together with its context. Its antigen is not known. The PCR had 60 Vbeta and 13 Jbeta primers. The method was immunoSEQ multiplex PCR; TCRdb's version includes in-frame clones alone and lacks a portion of them. The sample shows roughly 280,000 clones, under 80% of them seen only once. This record belongs to a study of cytomegalovirus exposure and HLA in healthy donors. General study points: Several of the most significant clusters were apparently associated with common viral pathogens in a later analysis.

Sample: PBMCs. The TCR comes from a female donor in good health and CMV-seronegative.

CDR3 nucleotide sequence: TGTGCCAGCAGCACTCACAGGGACACTGAAGCTTTCTTT. Protein: CASSTHRDTEAFF. This chain joins TRBV11-3 and TRBJ1-1; TRBD1 might be the D (6 bases). Trimming removed 5 bases at V and 3 bases at J, with 10 bases between. Germline CDR1 and CDR2: SGHNT and YENEEA. This CDR3 is 13 amino acids long.